The entry that follows covers one T cell receptor beta chain sequence. This receptor's antigen is unknown. Base qualities are not provided; no much larger clone lies one nucleotide away. This sample is part of a study of T cell changes during pregnancy in multiple sclerosis (dated by TCRdb to between 2018 and 2020). Turning to the overall study: The study examined how the T cell repertoire changed over the course of pregnancy in women with multiple sclerosis.

V lost 5 bases and J lost 4 bases, and the count of bases not matched to a germline gene is 4. Reading the germline V gene gives CDR1 SGHTA and CDR2 FQGNSA. From its cysteine to its phenylalanine, the CDR3 spans 13 amino acids. This entry keeps only the CDR3 DNA: 39 bases, framed from base 1. Libraries were made using the immunoSEQ multiplex PCR assay. The source is immuneACCESS, and TCRdb retained only in-frame sequences with V and J called. Part of the clones is not carried over; for the studies checked, unresolved V genes explain less than half of this, and the remainder is unexplained. The sample table contains under 40,000 clones; only one count was recorded for 85% to 95% of them. The leading ten clones occupy 0.3% to 0.45% of the sample.

This clonotype originated in a female donor in good health, enrolled as a control in a pregnancy study. The V and J genes are TRBV7-2 and TRBJ1-2, and TRBD1 aligns with 7 junction nucleotides. Sequences were derived from CD4+ T cells from peripheral blood mononuclear cells, sampled in the third trimester of pregnancy. The DNA sequence is TGTGCCAGCAGCCGGGACAGTTCCTATGGCTACACCTTC. This is translated as CASSRDSSYGYTF.